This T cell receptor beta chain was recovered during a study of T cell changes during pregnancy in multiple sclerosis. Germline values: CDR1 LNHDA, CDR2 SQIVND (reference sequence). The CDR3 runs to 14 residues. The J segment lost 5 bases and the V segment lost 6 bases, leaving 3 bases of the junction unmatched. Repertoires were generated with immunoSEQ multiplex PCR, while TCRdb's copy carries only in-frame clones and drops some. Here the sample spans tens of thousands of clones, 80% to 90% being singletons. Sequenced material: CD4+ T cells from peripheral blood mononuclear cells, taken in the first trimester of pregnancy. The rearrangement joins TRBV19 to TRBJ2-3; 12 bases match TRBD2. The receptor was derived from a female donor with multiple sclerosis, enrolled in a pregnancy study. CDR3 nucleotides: TGTGCCAGTAGACCGGGACTAGCGGGAGATACGCAGTATTTT. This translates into CASRPGLAGDTQYF.